This passage covers 23 T cell receptor beta chains from one sample sequenced in a study of vaccination and CD4 T cells after COVID-19. These receptors' targets are unknown. Sequencing of the DNA from cultured CD4+ T cells was carried out with the Oncomine TCR Beta short-read assay. TCRdb independently ran MiXCR on the PCR reads; one entry per CDR3 protein. Of roughly 14,000 distinct CDR3 sequences listed, around 42% are singletons. The treatment denotes: approximately 9-day PBMC culture with coronavirus spike peptide pools or control peptides (ViraFEST assay). The starting material was CD4+ T cells from blood, cultured in vitro, obtained before SARS-CoV-2 vaccination. The receptors come from a human donor who had recovered from COVID-19.

The chain employs TRBV7-9 and TRBJ2-7, with 7 positions matching TRBD1. Germline V gene data show CDR1 as SEHNR and CDR2 as FQNEAQ (reference sequence). This CDR3 has 19 amino acids. The ends lost 3 bases at V and 2 bases at J; junction bases unmatched: 19. The CDR3 sequence is CASSLDSAGGFGSAYEQYF. As DNA, the CDR3 is TGTGCCAGCAGCTTGGACTCGGCAGGGGGATTTGGTAGCGCCTACGAGCAGTACTTC. The variable domain in full, completed from reference TRBV7-9 and TRBJ2-7, reads DTGVSQNPRHKITKRGQNVTFRCDPISEHNRLYWYRQTLGQGPEFLTYFQNEAQLEKSRLLSDRFSAERPKGSFSTLEIQRTEQGDSAMYLCASSLDSAGGFGSAYEQYFGPGTRLTVT.

The J gene is TRBJ2-1, the V gene TRBV24-1; 9 nucleotides line up with TRBD2. Trimming cost V 7 bases and J 2 bases; bases outside gene matches: 8. This CDR3 has 16 amino acids. CDR1 is KGHDR and CDR2 is SFDVKD in the germline V gene. The CDR3 here is CATSPSSGGPYNEQFF. CDR3 bases: TGTGCCACCAGCCCATCCAGCGGGGGGCCCTACAATGAGCAGTTCTTC.

This clonotype was seen a single time. V and J are TRBV7-8 and TRBJ2-7; 8 positions match TRBD1. V dropped 5 bases and J dropped 5; count of bases not matched to a gene: 2. This CDR3 region has 12 residues. Germline values: CDR1 SGHVS, CDR2 FQNEAQ. Here the CDR3 reads CASSQQGDEQYF. CDR3 coding DNA: TGTGCCAGCAGCCAACAGGGGGACGAGCAGTACTTC.

This clonotype was seen a handful of times. The chain uses TRBV2 and TRBJ2-5, with 8 bases that match TRBD2. With 5 bases clipped from V and 2 bases from J, the junction kept 1 base outside the gene matches. The CDR3 sequence is 13 residues long. The germline gives CDR1 SNHLY, CDR2 FYNNEI. CDR3 DNA sequence: TGTGCCAGCAGTAGCGGGGGACAAGAGACCCAGTACTTC. It yields the protein CASSSGGQETQYF.

The chain carries TRBV7-2 and TRBJ1-2, with D maybe TRBD1 (5 bases). The CDR3 length is 15 residues. V gave up 1 base and J gave up 2 bases, with 11 bases separating them. CDR1 and CDR2 (germline): SGHTA, FQGNSA. The CDR3 protein is CASSLVVRDNYGYTF. CDR3 nucleotides: TGTGCCAGCAGCTTAGTAGTTCGGGACAACTATGGCTACACCTTC.

In its sample, this clonotype was seen a few times. The CDR3 DNA follows: TGCAGTGCTCTTAGAGGGGGCACAGATACGCAGTATTTT. Amino acids: CSALRGGTDTQYF. The rearrangement uses TRBV20-1 and TRBJ2-3; the D call may be TRBD1 or TRBD2 (5 bases each). This CDR3 is 13 amino acids long. V shed 5 bases and J shed 1 base, with 10 bases lying between them. Germline CDR1 is DFQATT and CDR2 is SNEGSKA (reference sequence).

J is TRBJ2-2 and V is TRBV28; TRBD2 matches at 14 bases. This CDR3 has 18 residues. Unmatched junction bases numbered 11, after V lost 7 bases and J lost 4 bases. Germline V gene data show CDR1 as MDHEN and CDR2 as SYDVKM. The CDR3 DNA follows: TGTGCCAGCACCTCAAACACCGGGACTAGCGGGAGCACCGGGGAGCTGTTTTTT. It codes for CASTSNTGTSGSTGELFF.

The chain links TRBV6-5 to TRBJ2-7; D uncertain. CDR1 is MNHEY and CDR2 is SVGAGI in the germline V gene. V was cut by 5 bases and J by 6 bases, with 11 bases left in between. This CDR3 region has 12 residues. CDR3 DNA sequence: TGTGCCAGCAGTACTCGAAACTCCGAGCAGTACTTC. It encodes CASSTRNSEQYF.

This clonotype was seen more than once but under ten times. The chain employs TRBV2 and TRBJ2-3; 12 bases agree with TRBD2. Looked up from germline, CDR1 is SNHLY and CDR2 is FYNNEI. V dropped 2 bases and J dropped 4; count of bases not matched to a gene: 1. The CDR3 sequence is 15 residues long. In DNA, the CDR3 is TGTGCCAGCAGTGAACTAGCGGGAGGGCCAGATACGCAGTATTTT. Translation gives CASSELAGGPDTQYF.

This clonotype was counted only a few times. The chain is built from TRBV6-2 or TRBV6-3 and TRBJ1-5; no firm D call. The germline gives CDR1 MNHEY, CDR2 SVGEGT. This CDR3 comprises 12 residues. V shed 7 bases and J shed 8 bases, with 12 bases lying between them. As DNA, the CDR3 is TGTGCCAGCACCCAATTGGGTAAGCCCCAGCATTTT. Translation: CASTQLGKPQHF.

Only a few counts were recorded for this clonotype. The chain employs TRBV11-3 and TRBJ2-1; D is possibly TRBD2 (6 bases). V lost 5 bases, J lost 1 base, and 15 bases lay in between. This CDR3 has 16 amino acids. The germline V gene has CDR1 SGHNT and CDR2 YENEEA. CDR3 protein: CASSATSRWSYNEQFF. The CDR3 region has the DNA TGTGCCAGCAGCGCCACTAGCAGGTGGTCCTACAATGAGCAGTTCTTC.

This clonotype has just a few counts. The J gene is TRBJ1-3, the V gene TRBV7-8; tentatively, D is TRBD1 (5 bases). Trimming shortened V by 5 bases and J by 4 bases, and 15 bases separated the two germline ends. Per germline, CDR1 SGHVS and CDR2 FQNEAQ. The CDR3 runs 15 residues. The DNA of the CDR3 is TGTGCCAGCAGCCTGGGGGAGACGAGGGGAAACACCATATATTTT. It specifies CASSLGETRGNTIYF.

This clonotype has just a few counts. J is TRBJ1-5 and V is TRBV10-3, with 10 positions matching TRBD1. The ends lost 0 bases at V and 6 bases at J; junction bases unmatched: 5. From germline, CDR1 is ENHRY and CDR2 SYGVKD. The CDR3 is 16 residues long. CDR3: CAISESLGDRGQPQHF. For the CDR3, the DNA is TGTGCCATCAGTGAGTCTTTAGGGGACAGGGGTCAGCCCCAGCATTTT.

The V call is TRBV7-9, the J call TRBJ2-1; the match to TRBD2 covers 10 bases. The germline V gene has CDR1 SEHNR and CDR2 FQNEAQ (reference sequence). V was pared by 6 bases and J by 7 bases, with 9 bases of the junction left unmatched. The CDR3 spans 15 residues. The chain's CDR3 is CASSSSGGHSNEQFF. The DNA for the CDR3 is TGTGCCAGCAGTTCTAGCGGGGGACATTCAAATGAGCAGTTCTTC.

The chain has TRBV27 and TRBJ1-2; the D gene is possibly TRBD1 (5 bases). The germline gives CDR1 MNHEY, CDR2 SMNVEV (reference sequence). V gave up 0 bases and J gave up 8 bases, with 10 bases separating them. The CDR3 contains 13 residues. In DNA, the CDR3 is TGTGCCAGCAGTTTATCGAGGGGACGGGGCTACACCTTC. The encoded protein is CASSLSRGRGYTF.

This chain joins TRBV20-1 and TRBJ2-3; 11 bases are a match to TRBD2. With V trimmed by 7 bases and J by 8 bases, 20 bases remained unmatched. The CDR3 covers 17 residues. Germline loops: CDR1 DFQATT, CDR2 SNEGSKA (reference sequence). CDR3 region: CSVENSGGVLEGGTQYF. In nucleotides, the CDR3 is TGCAGTGTCGAGAATAGCGGGGGGGTCCTGGAGGGAGGTACGCAGTATTTT.

The gene calls are TRBV11-3 and TRBJ2-2; a possible D gene is TRBD1 (6 bases). The V end was cut by 3 bases, the J end by 4 bases, with 9 bases between. The CDR3 length is 14 residues. CDR1 is SGHNT and CDR2 is YENEEA in the germline V gene. As DNA, the CDR3 is TGTGCCAGCAGCTTGTACAGGGTCACCGGGGAGCTGTTTTTT. Translation: CASSLYRVTGELFF.

This clonotype was seen only a few times. The chain is built from TRBV20-1 and TRBJ1-1; D remains ambiguous. The CDR3 length is 14 residues. Germline loops: CDR1 DFQATT, CDR2 SNEGSKA (reference sequence). V lost 6 bases and J lost 1, with 15 bases in between. Written as DNA, the CDR3 is TGCAGTGCATTAGAAGGGCATAAGAACACTGAAGCTTTCTTT. Amino acids: CSALEGHKNTEAFF.

The V and J genes are TRBV6-1 and TRBJ1-2, with D unclear. The V gene's germline CDR1 is MNHNS and CDR2 SASEGT. Trimming pared 2 bases from V and 7 bases from J, leaving 8 bases between. CDR3 length: 12 amino acids. The CDR3, as DNA: TGTGCCAGCAGTGAATTAAGTCGTGGCTACACCTTC. Its translation is CASSELSRGYTF.

This chain connects TRBV6-2 or TRBV6-3 to TRBJ2-7; D unresolved. CDR3 size: 13 residues. V was cut by 7 bases and J by 2 bases, with 12 bases left in between. Germline assignment: CDR1 MNHEY and CDR2 SVGEGT. The CDR3 DNA reads as TGTGCCAGCATCCCTTCGGGCGCCTACGAGCAGTACTTC. It is translated as CASIPSGAYEQYF.

This chain uses TRBV19 with TRBJ1-5; 10 bases match TRBD1. The CDR3 length is 15 residues. Germline CDR1 reads LNHDA; CDR2 reads SQIVND (reference sequence). Germline trimming cut 0 bases from V and 5 bases from J; bases unmatched to any gene: 1. The CDR3 sequence is CASSIEGTGDQPQHF. CDR3 nucleotide sequence: TGTGCCAGTAGTATAGAGGGGACAGGGGATCAGCCCCAGCATTTT.

This clonotype appeared a few times. The chain couples TRBV20-1 to TRBJ1-1; no firm D call. Between the trimmed V and J ends, which lost 0 bases and 7 bases, there was a span of 12 bases. The CDR3 extends over 13 amino acids. Per germline, CDR1 DFQATT and CDR2 SNEGSKA (reference sequence). The CDR3 sequence is CSARDGQYDEAFF. CDR3 bases: TGCAGTGCTAGAGATGGTCAGTATGATGAAGCTTTCTTT.

The chain carries TRBV20-1 and TRBJ1-1; D unresolved. V lost 3 bases and J lost 1, with 12 bases in between. The CDR3 spans 14 residues. Germline V gene sequence: CDR1 DFQATT, CDR2 SNEGSKA (reference sequence). The chain's CDR3 is CSARNPGRNTEAFF. The CDR3 bases are TGCAGTGCTAGGAACCCGGGTCGGAACACTGAAGCTTTCTTT.